This T cell receptor beta chain was sequenced during a study of T cell changes during pregnancy in multiple sclerosis. Trimming took 3 bases from V and 2 from J, leaving 16 bases between them. Germline V lookup: CDR1 LGHNA, CDR2 YSLEER. This CDR3 region has 16 residues. This table comes from immunoSEQ multiplex PCR, and its TCRdb copy is limited to in-frame clones, with some not included. The data contain some 70,000 clones, more than 90% of them singletons. Sample: peripheral blood, taken in the second trimester of pregnancy. This chain uses TRBV4-3 with TRBJ1-1, with D uncertain. The clonotype comes from a female donor in good health, enrolled as a control in a pregnancy study. CDR3 DNA sequence: TGCGCCAGCAGCCAGAGGGCTCGAGATTTCAACACTGAAGCTTTCTTT. Translation gives CASSQRARDFNTEAFF.